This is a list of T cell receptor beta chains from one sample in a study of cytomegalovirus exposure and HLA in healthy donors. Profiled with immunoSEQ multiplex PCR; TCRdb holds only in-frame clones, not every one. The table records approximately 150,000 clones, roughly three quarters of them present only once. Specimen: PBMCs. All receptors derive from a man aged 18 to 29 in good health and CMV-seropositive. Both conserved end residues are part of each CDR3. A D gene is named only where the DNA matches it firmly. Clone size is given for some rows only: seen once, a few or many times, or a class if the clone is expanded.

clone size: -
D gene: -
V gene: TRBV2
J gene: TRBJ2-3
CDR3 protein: CASRPRLVPGTDTQYF
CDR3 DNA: TGTGCCAGCAGGCCGAGACTAGTTCCCGGCACAGATACGCAGTATTTT

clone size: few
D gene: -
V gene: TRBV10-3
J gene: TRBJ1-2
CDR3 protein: CASSLGGGNYGYTF
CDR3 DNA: TGTGCCAGCAGTCTAGGGGGGGGGAACTATGGCTACACCTTC

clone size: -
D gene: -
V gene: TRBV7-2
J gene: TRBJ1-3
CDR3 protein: CASSFTGKPIYF
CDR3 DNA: TGTGCCAGCAGCTTCACAGGGAAGCCCATATATTTT

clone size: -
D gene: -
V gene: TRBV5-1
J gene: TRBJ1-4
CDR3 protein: CASSLGGLGLFF
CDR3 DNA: TGCGCCAGCAGCTTGGGGGGACTCGGACTGTTTTTT

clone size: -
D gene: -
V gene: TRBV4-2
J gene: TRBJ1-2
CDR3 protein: CASSQEGGANNGYTF
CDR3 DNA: TGTGCCAGCAGCCAAGAGGGGGGAGCGAACAATGGCTACACCTTC

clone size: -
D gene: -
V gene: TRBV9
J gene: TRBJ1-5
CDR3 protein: CASSVGGGSQPQHF
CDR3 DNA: TGTGCCAGCAGCGTAGGAGGAGGGAGTCAGCCCCAGCATTTT

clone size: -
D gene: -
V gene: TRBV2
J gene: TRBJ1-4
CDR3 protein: CASSTGGEKLFF
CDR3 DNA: TGTGCCAGCTCGACAGGTGGGGAAAAACTGTTTTTT

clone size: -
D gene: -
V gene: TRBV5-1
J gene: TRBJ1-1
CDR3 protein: CASSLTRGYEAFF
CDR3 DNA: TGCGCCAGCAGCTTGACGCGGGGTTATGAAGCTTTCTTT

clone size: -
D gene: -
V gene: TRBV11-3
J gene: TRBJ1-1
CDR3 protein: CASSGDSTDNTEAFF
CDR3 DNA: TGTGCCAGCAGCGGAGACTCGACAGACAACACTGAAGCTTTCTTT

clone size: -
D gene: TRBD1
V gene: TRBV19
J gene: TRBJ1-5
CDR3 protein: CASSRRQGSSNQPQHF
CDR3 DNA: TGTGCCAGTAGTAGACGACAGGGGAGTAGCAATCAGCCCCAGCATTTT

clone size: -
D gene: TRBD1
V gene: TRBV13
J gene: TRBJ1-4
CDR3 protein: CASSLGLGQGNEKLFF
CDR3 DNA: TGTGCCAGCAGCTTAGGCCTGGGACAGGGGAATGAAAAACTGTTTTTT

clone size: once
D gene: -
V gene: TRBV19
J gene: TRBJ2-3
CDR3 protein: CASSDLRTDTQYF
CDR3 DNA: TGTGCCAGTAGTGACTTGAGGACAGATACGCAGTATTTT

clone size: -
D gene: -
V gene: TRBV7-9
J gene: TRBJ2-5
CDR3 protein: CASSLATEPYQETQYF
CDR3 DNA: TGTGCCAGCAGCTTAGCTACAGAGCCGTACCAAGAGACCCAGTACTTC

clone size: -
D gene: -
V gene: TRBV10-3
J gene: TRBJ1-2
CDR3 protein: CAISESTDRPNYGYTF
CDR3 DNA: TGTGCCATCAGTGAGTCCACGGACAGACCCAACTATGGCTACACCTTC

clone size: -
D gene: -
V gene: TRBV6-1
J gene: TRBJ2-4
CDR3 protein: CASRDEDIQYF
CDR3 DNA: TGTGCCAGCAGGGATGAGGACATTCAGTACTTC

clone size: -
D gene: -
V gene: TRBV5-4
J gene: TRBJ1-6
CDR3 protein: CASSGQLNSPLHF
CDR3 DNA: TGTGCCAGCAGCGGACAGCTCAATTCACCCCTCCACTTT

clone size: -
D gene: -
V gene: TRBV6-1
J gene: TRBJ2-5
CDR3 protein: CASSEGATPQETQYF
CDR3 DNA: TGTGCCAGCAGTGAAGGCGCGACTCCGCAAGAGACCCAGTACTTC

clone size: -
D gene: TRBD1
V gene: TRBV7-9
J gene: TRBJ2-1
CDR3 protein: CASSLSQGVNNEQFF
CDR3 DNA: TGTGCCAGCAGCTTATCCCAGGGGGTTAACAATGAGCAGTTCTTC

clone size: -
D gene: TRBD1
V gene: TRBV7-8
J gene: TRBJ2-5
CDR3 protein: CASSLGWGQQETQYF
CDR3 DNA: TGTGCCAGCAGCTTAGGGTGGGGACAGCAAGAGACCCAGTACTTC

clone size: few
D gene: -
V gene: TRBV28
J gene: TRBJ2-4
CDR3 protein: CASSSDRFGPKNIQYF
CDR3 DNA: TGTGCCAGCAGTTCCGACAGGTTTGGTCCCAAAAACATTCAGTACTTC

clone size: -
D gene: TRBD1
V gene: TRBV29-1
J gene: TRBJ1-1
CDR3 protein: CSVARGATEAFF
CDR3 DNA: TGCAGCGTTGCCAGGGGGGCCACTGAAGCTTTCTTT

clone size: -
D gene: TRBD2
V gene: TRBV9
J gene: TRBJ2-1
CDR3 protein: CASRDDSSGGYNEQFF
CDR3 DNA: TGTGCCAGCAGGGACGACTCTAGCGGGGGATACAATGAGCAGTTCTTC

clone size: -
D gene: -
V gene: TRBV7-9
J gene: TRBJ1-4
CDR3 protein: CASTRGPNEKLFF
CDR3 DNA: TGTGCCAGCACGCGGGGCCCCAATGAAAAACTGTTTTTT